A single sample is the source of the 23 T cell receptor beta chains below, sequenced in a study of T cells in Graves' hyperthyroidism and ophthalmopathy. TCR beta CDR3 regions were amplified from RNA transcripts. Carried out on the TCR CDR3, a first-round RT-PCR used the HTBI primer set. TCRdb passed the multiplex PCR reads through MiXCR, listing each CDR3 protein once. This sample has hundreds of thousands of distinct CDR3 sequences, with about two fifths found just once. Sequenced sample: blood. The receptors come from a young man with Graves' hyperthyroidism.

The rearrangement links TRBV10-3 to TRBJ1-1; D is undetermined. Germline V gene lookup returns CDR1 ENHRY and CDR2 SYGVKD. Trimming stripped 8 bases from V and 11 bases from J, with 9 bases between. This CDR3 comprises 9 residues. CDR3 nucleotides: TGTGCCATCCACGGTGAGGCTTTCTTT. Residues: CAIHGEAFF.

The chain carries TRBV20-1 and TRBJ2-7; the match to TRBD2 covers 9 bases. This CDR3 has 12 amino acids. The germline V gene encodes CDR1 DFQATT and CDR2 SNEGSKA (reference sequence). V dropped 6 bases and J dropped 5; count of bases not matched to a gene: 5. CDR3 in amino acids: CSARGGADEQYF. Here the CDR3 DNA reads TGCAGTGCCCGCGGGGGGGCCGACGAGCAGTACTTC.

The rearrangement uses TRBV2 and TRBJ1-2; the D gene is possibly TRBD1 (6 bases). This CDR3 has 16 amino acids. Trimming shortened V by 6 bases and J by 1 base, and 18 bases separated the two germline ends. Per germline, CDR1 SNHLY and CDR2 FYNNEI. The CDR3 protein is CASSAGATTLNYGYTF. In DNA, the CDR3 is TGTGCCAGCAGCGCAGGGGCTACAACCCTTAACTATGGCTACACCTTC.

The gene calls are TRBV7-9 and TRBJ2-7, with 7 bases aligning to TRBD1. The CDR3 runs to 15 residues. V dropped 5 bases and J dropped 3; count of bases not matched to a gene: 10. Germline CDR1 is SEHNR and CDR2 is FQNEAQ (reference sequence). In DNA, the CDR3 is TGTGCCAGCAGCCAAGATCAGGGACAGATCTACGAGCAGTACTTC. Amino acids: CASSQDQGQIYEQYF.

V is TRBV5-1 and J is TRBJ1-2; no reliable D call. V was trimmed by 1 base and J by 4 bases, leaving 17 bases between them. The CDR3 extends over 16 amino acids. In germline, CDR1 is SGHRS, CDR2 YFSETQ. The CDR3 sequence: CASSLSQTPGSYGYTF. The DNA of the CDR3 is TGCGCCAGCAGCTTGAGTCAGACCCCAGGAAGCTATGGCTACACCTTC.

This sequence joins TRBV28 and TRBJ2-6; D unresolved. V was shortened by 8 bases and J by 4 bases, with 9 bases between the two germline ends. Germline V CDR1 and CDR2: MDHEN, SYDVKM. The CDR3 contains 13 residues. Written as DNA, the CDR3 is TGTGCCAGCGGCGAGAGAGGGGCCAACGTCCTGACTTTC. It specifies CASGERGANVLTF.

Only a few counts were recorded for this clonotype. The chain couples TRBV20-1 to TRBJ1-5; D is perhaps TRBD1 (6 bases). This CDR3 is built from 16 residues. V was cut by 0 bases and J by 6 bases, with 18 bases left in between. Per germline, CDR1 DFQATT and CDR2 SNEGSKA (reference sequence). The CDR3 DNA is TGCAGTGCTAGAGATCTCAGGGGAGTGGGCAGTCAGCCCCAGCATTTT. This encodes CSARDLRGVGSQPQHF.

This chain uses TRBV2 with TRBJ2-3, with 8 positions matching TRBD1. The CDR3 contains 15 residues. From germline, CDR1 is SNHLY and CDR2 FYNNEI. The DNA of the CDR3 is TGTGCTCCCTCCCCGGGCAGGGGGCGCCCAGATACGCAGTATTTT. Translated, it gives CAPSPGRGRPDTQYF.

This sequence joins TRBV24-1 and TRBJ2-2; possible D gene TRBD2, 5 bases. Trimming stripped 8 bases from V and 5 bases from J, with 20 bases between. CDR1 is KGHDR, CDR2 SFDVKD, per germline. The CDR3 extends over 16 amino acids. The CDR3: CATTSEEGWGTGELFF. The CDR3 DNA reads TGTGCCACCACTTCGGAAGAGGGTTGGGGAACCGGGGAGCTGTTTTTT.

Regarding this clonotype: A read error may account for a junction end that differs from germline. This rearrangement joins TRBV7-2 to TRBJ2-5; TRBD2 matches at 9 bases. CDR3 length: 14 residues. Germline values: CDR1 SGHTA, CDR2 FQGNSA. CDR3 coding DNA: TGTGCTAGCAGCTTAAGACTAGCGGCGGAGACCCAGTACTTC. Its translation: CASSLRLAAETQYF.

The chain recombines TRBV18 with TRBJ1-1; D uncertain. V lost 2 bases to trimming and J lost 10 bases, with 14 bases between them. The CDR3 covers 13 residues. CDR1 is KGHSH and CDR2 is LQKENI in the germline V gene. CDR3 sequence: CASSPNDIGLAFF. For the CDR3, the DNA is TGTGCCAGCTCACCAAACGATATCGGGTTAGCTTTCTTT.

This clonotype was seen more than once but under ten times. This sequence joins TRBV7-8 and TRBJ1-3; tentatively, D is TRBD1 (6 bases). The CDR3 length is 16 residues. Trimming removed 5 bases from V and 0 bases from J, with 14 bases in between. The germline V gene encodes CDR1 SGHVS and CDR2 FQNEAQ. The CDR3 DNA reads TGTGCCAGCAGCGGGAAAAGGGGGGGCTCTGGAAACACCATATATTTT. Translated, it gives CASSGKRGGSGNTIYF.

CDR3 nucleotides: TGTGCCAGCAGTCAATTAACTAGCGGCTACGAGCAGTACTTC. Its translation is CASSQLTSGYEQYF. The V call is TRBV27, the J call TRBJ2-7; 8 nucleotides line up with TRBD2. CDR1 and CDR2 from the germline V gene are MNHEY and SMNVEV (reference sequence). The length of the CDR3 is 14 residues. The V and J ends lost 5 bases and 3 bases, in that order; junction bases with no gene match: 6.

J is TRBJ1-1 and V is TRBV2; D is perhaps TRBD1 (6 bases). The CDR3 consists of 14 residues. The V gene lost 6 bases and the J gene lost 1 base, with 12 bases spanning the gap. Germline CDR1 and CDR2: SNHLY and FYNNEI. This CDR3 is CASSSRQENTEAFF. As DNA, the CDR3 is TGTGCCAGCAGCTCCCGACAGGAGAACACTGAAGCTTTCTTT.

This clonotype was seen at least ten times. The DNA of the CDR3 is TGTGCCAGCACCTACACCGATGGGGAAGCTTTCTTT. This translates into CASTYTDGEAFF. The V call is TRBV12-3 or TRBV12-4, the J call TRBJ1-1; D ambiguous. The CDR3 is 12 residues long. Trimming cost V 7 bases and J 8 bases, with 14 bases left between them.

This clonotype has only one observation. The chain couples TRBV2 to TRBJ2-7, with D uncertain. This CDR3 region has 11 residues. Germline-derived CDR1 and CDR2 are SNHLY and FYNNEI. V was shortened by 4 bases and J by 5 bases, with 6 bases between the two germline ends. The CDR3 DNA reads TGTGCCAGCAGTGTACTCAACGAGCAGTACTTC. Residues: CASSVLNEQYF. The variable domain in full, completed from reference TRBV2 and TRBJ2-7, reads EPEVTQTPSHQVTQMGQEVILRCVPISNHLYFYWYRQILGQKVEFLVSFYNNEISEKSEIFDDQFSVERPDGSNFTLKIRSTKLEDSAMYFCASSVLNEQYFGPGTRLTVT.

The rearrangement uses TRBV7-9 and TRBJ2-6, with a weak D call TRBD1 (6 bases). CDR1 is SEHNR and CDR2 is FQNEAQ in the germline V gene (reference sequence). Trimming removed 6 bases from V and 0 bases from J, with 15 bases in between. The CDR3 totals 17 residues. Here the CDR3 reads CASSTGFYSSGANVLTF. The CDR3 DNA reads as TGTGCCAGCAGTACAGGGTTCTATAGCTCTGGGGCCAACGTCCTGACTTTC. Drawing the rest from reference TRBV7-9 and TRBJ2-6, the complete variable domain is DTGVSQNPRHKITKRGQNVTFRCDPISEHNRLYWYRQTLGQGPEFLTYFQNEAQLEKSRLLSDRFSAERPKGSFSTLEIQRTEQGDSAMYLCASSTGFYSSGANVLTFGAGSRLTVL.

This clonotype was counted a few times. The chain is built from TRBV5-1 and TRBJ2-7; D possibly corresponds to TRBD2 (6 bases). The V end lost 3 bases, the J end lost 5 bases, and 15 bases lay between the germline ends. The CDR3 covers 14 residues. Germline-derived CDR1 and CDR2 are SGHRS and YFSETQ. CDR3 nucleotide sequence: TGCGCCAGCAGCTATGGGACTTCCGACCACGAGCAGTACTTC. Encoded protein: CASSYGTSDHEQYF.

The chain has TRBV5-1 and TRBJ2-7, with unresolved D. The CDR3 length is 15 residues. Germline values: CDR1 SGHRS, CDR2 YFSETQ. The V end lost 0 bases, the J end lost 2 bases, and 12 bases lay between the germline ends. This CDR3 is CASSLDLASPYEQYF. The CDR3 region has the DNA TGCGCCAGCAGCTTGGATTTGGCCAGTCCCTACGAGCAGTACTTC. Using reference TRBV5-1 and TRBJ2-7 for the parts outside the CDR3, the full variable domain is KAGVTQTPRYLIKTRGQQVTLSCSPISGHRSVSWYQQTPGQGLQFLFEYFSETQRNKGNFPGRFSGRQFSNSRSEMNVSTLELGDSALYLCASSLDLASPYEQYFGPGTRLTVT.

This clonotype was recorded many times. In DNA, the CDR3 is TGTGCCAGCAGCTTAGGCGGGAGGGAGGAGACCCAGTACTTC. Encoded protein: CASSLGGREETQYF. V is TRBV7-9 and J is TRBJ2-5; 9 nucleotides match TRBD2. Germline trimming cut 1 base from V and 5 bases from J; bases unmatched to any gene: 2. The CDR3 extends over 14 amino acids. Germline V lookup: CDR1 SEHNR, CDR2 FQNEAQ (reference sequence).

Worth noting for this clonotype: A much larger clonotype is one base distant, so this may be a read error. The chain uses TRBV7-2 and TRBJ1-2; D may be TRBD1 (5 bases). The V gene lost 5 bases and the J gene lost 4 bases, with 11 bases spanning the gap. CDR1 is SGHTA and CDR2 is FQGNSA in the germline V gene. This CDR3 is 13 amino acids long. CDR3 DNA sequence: TGTGCCAGCAGCCCCCGGGACTTCTATGGCTACACCTTC. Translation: CASSPRDFYGYTF.

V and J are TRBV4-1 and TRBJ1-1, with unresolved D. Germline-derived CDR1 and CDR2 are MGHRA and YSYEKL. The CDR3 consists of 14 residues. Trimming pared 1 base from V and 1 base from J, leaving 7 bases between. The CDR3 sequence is CASSQARENTEAFF. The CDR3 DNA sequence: TGCGCCAGCAGCCAAGCGCGGGAGAACACTGAAGCTTTCTTT.

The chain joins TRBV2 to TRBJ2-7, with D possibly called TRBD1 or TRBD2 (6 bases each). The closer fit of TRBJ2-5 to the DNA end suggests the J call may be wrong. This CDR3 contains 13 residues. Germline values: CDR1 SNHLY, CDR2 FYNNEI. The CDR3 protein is CASPYEGGETQYF. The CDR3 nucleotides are TGTGCCAGCCCCTACGAGGGGGGAGAGACCCAGTACTTC.